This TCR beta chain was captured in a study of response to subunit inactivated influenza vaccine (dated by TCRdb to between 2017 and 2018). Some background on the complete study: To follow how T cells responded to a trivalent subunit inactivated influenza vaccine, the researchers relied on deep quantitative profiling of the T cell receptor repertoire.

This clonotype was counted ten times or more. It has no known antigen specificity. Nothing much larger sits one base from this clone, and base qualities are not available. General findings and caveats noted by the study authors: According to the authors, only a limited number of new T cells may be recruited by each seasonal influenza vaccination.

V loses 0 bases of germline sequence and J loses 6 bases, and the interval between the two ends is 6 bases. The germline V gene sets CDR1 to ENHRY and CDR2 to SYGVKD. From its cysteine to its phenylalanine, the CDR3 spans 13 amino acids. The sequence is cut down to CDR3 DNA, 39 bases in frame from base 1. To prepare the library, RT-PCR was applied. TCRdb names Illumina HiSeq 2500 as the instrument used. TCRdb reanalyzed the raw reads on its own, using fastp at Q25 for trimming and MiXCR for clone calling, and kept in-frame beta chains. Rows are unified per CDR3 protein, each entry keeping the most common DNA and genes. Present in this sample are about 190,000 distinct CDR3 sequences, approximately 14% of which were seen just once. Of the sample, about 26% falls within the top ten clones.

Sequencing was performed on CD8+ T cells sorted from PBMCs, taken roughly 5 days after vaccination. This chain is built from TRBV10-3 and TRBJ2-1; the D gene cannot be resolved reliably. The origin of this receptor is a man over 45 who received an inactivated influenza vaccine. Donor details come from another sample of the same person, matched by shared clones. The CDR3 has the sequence CAISESPGNEQFF. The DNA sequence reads TGTGCCATCAGTGAGTCCCCGGGCAATGAGCAGTTCTTC.